This T cell receptor (beta chain) appears in the sequencing data of a study of cytomegalovirus exposure and HLA in healthy donors. The wider study: Previous work identified 120 million or so unique TCR beta sequences from around 170 million T cells. Overall study findings and caveats: Analyzed later, most CMV-associated TCR beta chains appeared HLA-restricted. Later analysis identified a missense DCLRE1C variant that was linked to TCR beta V- and J-gene trimming. Sequencing likely generated an artifact that appeared as a cluster of highly shared sequence variants.

A note on this clone: The antigen remains undetermined.

The PCR employed 60 Vbeta primers together with 13 Jbeta primers. This table comes from immunoSEQ multiplex PCR, and its TCRdb copy is limited to in-frame clones, with some not included. The sample has some 180,000 clones, approximately 80% seen once. Trimming took 0 bases from V and 6 from J, leaving 11 bases between them. Germline V gene sequence: CDR1 LNHDA, CDR2 SQIVND (reference sequence). This CDR3 has 15 amino acids. Source material: PBMCs. V is TRBV19 and J is TRBJ2-2; D call uncertain. This TCR was sampled from a girl aged 10-17 years in good health and CMV-seropositive. The CDR3 coding sequence is TGTGCCAGTAGTATAGACCCCCTTTTCCCCGGGGAGCTGTTTTTT. Protein product: CASSIDPLFPGELFF.